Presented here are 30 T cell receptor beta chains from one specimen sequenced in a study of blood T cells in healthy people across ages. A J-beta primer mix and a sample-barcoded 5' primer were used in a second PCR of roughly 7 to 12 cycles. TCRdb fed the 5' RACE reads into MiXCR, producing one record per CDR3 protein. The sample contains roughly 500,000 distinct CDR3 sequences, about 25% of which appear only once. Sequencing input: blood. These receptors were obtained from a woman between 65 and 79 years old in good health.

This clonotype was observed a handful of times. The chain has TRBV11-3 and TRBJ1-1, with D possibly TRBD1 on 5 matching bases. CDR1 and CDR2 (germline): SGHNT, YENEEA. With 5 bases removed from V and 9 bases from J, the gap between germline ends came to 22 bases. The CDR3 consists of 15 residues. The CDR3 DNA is TGTGCCAGCAGCCCCAACGAGGGGTCGGGTGCTCAAGCTTTCTTT. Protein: CASSPNEGSGAQAFF.

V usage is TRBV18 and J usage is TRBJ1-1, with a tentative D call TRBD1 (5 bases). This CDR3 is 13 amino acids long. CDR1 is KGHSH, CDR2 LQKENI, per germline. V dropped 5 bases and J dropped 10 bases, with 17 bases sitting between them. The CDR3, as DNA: TGTGCCAGCTCAACTCAGGGTGCACTCGGAGCTTTCTTT. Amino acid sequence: CASSTQGALGAFF.

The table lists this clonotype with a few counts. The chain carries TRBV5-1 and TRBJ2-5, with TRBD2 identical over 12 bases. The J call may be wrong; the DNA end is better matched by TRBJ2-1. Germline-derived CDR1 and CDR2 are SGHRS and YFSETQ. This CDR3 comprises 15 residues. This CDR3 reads CASSLSSGGVSEQFF. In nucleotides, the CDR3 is TGCGCCAGCAGCTTGTCTAGCGGGGGGGTAAGTGAGCAGTTCTTC.

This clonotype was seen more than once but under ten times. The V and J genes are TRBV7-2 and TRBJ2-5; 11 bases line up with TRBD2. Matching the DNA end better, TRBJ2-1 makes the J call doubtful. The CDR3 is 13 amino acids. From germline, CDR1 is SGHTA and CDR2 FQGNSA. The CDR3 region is CASSYLAGGEQFF. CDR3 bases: TGTGCCAGCAGCTATCTAGCGGGGGGTGAGCAGTTCTTC.

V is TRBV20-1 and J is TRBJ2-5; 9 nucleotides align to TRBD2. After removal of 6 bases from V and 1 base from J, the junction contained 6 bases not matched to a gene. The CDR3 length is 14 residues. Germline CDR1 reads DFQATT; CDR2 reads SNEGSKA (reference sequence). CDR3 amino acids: CSAPTSGTQETQYF. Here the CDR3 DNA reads TGCAGTGCGCCGACTAGCGGAACCCAAGAGACCCAGTACTTC.

CDR3 nucleotide sequence: TGTGCCAGCAGCTTTGCCACTAGCGGGGCTTACAATGAGCAGTTCTTC. Its translation: CASSFATSGAYNEQFF. The V call is TRBV7-2, the J call TRBJ2-1, with 10 bases aligning to TRBD2. The CDR3 contains 16 residues. V was pared by 3 bases and J by 4 bases, with 6 bases of the junction left unmatched. In germline, CDR1 is SGHTA, CDR2 FQGNSA.

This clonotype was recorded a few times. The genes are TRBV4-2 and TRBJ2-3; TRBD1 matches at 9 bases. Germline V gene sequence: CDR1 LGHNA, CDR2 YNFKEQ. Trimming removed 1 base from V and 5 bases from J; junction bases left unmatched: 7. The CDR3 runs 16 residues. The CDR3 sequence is CASSQATQGARDTQYF. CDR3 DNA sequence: TGTGCCAGCAGCCAAGCAACACAGGGGGCGAGAGATACGCAGTATTTT.

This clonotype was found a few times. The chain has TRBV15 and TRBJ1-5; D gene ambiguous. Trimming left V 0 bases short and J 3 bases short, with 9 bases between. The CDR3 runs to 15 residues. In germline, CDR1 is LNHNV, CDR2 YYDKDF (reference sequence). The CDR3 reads CATSRDKGLNQPQHF. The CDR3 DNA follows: TGTGCCACCAGCAGAGACAAAGGTCTCAATCAGCCCCAGCATTTT. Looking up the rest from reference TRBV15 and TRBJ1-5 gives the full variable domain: DAMVIQNPRYQVTQFGKPVTLSCSQTLNHNVMYWYQQKSSQAPKLLFHYYDKDFNNEADTPDNFQSRRPNTSFCFLDIRSPGLGDTAMYLCATSRDKGLNQPQHFGDGTRLSIL.

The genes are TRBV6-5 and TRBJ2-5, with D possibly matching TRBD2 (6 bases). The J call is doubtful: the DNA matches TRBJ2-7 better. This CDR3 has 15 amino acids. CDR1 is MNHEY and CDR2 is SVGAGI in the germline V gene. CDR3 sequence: CASSYSGEATYEQYF. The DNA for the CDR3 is TGTGCCAGCAGTTACTCGGGGGAGGCAACCTACGAGCAGTACTTC.

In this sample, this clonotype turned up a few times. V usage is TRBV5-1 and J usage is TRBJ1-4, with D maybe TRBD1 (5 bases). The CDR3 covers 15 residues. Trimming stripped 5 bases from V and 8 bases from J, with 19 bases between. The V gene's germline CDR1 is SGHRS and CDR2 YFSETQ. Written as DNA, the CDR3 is TGCGCCAGCAGTTTTACAGGAAAACTTCTCGAAAAACTGTTTTTT. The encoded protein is CASSFTGKLLEKLFF.

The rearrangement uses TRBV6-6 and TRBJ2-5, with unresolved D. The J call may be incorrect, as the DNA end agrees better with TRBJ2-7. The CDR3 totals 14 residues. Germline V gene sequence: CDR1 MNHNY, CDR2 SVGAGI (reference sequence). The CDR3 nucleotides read TGTGCCAGCTCAGAATCGGCGCGAACCTACGAGCAGTACTTC. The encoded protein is CASSESARTYEQYF.

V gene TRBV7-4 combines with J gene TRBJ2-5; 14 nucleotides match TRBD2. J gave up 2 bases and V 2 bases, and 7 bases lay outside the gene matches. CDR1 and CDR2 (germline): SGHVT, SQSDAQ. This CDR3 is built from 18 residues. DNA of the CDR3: TGTGCCAGCAGCTTAAGAGGGACTAGCGGGGGTTGGCAAGAGACCCAGTACTTC. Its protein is CASSLRGTSGGWQETQYF.

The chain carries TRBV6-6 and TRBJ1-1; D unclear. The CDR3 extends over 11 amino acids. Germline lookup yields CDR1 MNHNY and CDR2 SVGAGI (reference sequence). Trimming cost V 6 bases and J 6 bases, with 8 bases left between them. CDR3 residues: CASRTYAEAFF. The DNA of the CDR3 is TGTGCCAGCAGAACGTACGCTGAAGCTTTCTTT.

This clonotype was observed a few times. CDR3 loop: CASSASTGTSPTDTQYF. In DNA form, the CDR3 reads TGTGCCAGCAGCGCTTCGACCGGGACTAGCCCCACAGATACGCAGTATTTT. V gene TRBV9 combines with J gene TRBJ2-3; TRBD2 aligns across 9 bases. The V gene end was trimmed by 3 bases and the J gene end by 2 bases; junction bases not matched to a gene: 10. There are 17 residues in the CDR3. Germline CDR1 is SGDLS and CDR2 is YYNGEE. The full variable domain, its missing parts supplied by reference TRBV9 and TRBJ2-3, is DSGVTQTPKHLITATGQRVTLRCSPRSGDLSVYWYQQSLDQGLQFLIQYYNGEERAKGNILERFSAQQFPDLHSELNLSSLELGDSALYFCASSASTGTSPTDTQYFGPGTRLTVL.

Written as DNA, the CDR3 is TGCGCCAGCAGCCCTTCGGGGGCAGATACGCAGTATTTT. This gives the protein CASSPSGADTQYF. This chain connects TRBV5-1 to TRBJ2-3, with D maybe TRBD2 (6 bases). The CDR3 runs to 13 residues. Germline V gene data show CDR1 as SGHRS and CDR2 as YFSETQ. The V gene lost 4 bases and the J gene lost 4 bases, with 10 bases spanning the gap. The full variable domain, completed using reference TRBV5-1 and TRBJ2-3, is KAGVTQTPRYLIKTRGQQVTLSCSPISGHRSVSWYQQTPGQGLQFLFEYFSETQRNKGNFPGRFSGRQFSNSRSEMNVSTLELGDSALYLCASSPSGADTQYFGPGTRLTVL.

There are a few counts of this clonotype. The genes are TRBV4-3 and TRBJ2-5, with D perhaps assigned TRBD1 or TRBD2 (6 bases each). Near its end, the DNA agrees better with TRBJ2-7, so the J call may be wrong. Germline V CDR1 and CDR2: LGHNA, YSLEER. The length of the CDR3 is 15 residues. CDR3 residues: CASSQVRGGPYEQYF. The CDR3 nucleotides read TGCGCCAGCAGCCAAGTTAGAGGGGGGCCCTACGAGCAGTACTTC.

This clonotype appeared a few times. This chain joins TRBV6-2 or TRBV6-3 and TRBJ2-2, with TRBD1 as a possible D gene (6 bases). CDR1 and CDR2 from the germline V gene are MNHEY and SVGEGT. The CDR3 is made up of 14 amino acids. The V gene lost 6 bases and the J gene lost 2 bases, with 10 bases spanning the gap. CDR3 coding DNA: TGTGCCAGCAGACTCGGGACAAACACCGGGGAGCTGTTTTTT. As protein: CASRLGTNTGELFF.

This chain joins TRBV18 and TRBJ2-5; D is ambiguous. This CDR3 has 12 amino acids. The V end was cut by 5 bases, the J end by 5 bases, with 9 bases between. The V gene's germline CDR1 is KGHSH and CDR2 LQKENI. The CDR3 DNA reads TGTGCCAGCTCATGGGGTACCGAGACCCAGTACTTC. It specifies CASSWGTETQYF.

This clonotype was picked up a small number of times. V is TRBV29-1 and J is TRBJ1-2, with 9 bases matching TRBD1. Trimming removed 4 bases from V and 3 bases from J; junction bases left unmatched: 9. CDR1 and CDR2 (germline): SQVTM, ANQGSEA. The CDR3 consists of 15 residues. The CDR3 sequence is CSVAGLGTGHYGYTF. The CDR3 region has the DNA TGCAGCGTTGCTGGTCTGGGGACAGGGCACTATGGCTACACCTTC.

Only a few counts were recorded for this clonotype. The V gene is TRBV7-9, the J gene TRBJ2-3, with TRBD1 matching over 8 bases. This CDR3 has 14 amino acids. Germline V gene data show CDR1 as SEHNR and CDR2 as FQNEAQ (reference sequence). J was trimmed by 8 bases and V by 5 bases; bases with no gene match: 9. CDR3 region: CASSNDRGEGTQYF. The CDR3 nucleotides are TGTGCCAGCAGCAACGACAGGGGAGAGGGTACGCAGTATTTT.

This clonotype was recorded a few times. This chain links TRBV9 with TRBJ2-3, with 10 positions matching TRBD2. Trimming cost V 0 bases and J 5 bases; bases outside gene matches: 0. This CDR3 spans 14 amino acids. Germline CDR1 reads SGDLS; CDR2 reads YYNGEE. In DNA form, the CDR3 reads TGTGCCAGCAGCGTAGAGCGGGGGGGAGATACGCAGTATTTT. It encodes CASSVERGGDTQYF.

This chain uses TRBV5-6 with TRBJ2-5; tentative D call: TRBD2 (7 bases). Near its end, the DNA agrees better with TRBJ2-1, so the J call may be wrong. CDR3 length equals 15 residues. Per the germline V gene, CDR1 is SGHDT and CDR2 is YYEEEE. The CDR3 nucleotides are TGTGCCAGCAGTCCGAGGGGGGGGGCCCGAGGTGAGCAGTTCTTC. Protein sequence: CASSPRGGARGEQFF.

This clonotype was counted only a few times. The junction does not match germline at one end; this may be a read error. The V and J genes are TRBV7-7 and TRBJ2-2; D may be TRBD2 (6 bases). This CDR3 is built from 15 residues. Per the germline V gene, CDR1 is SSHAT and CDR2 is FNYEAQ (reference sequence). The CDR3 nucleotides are TGTGCTAGCAGCTTGAGTAGCGGAGCCACCGGGGAGCTGTTTTTT. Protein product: CASSLSSGATGELFF. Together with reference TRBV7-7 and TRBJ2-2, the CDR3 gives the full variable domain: GAGVSQSPRYKVTKRGQDVTLRCDPISSHATLYWYQQALGQGPEFLTYFNYEAQPDKSGLPSDRFSAERPEGSISTLTIQRTEQRDSAMYRCASSLSSGATGELFFGEGSRLTVL.

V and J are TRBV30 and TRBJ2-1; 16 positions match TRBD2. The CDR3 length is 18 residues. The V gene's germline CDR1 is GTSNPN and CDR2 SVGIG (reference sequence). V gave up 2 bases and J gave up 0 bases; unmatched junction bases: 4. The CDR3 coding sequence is TGTGCCTGGAGTACCGGGACTAGCGGGGGGGCCTCCTACAATGAGCAGTTCTTC. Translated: CAWSTGTSGGASYNEQFF.

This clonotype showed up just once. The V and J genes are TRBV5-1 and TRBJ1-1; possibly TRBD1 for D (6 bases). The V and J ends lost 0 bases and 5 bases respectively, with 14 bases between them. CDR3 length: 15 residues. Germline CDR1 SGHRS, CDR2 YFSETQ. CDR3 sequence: CASSLAIGGGTEAFF. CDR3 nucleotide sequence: TGCGCCAGCAGCTTGGCCATCGGGGGCGGGACTGAAGCTTTCTTT.

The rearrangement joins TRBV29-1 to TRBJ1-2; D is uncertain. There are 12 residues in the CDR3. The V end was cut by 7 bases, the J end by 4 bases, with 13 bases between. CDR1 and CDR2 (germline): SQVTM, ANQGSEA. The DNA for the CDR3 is TGCAGCGAGACACGGAGCCTCTATGGCTACACCTTC. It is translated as CSETRSLYGYTF.

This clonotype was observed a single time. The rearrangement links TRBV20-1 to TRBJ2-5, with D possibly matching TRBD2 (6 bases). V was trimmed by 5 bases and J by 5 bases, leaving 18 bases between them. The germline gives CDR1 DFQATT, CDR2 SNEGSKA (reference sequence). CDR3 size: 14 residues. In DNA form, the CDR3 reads TGCAGTGCTCCGCCTCCAGGGAGGTCGGAGACCCAGTACTTC. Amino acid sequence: CSAPPPGRSETQYF.

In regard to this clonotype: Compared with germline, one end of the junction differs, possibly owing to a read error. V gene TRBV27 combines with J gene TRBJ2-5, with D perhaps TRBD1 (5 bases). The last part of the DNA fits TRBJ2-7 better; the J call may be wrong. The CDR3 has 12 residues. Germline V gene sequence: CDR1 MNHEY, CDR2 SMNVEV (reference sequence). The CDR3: CVSRVYPHEQYF. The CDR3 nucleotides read TGTGTCAGCAGGGTTTACCCACACGAGCAGTACTTC.

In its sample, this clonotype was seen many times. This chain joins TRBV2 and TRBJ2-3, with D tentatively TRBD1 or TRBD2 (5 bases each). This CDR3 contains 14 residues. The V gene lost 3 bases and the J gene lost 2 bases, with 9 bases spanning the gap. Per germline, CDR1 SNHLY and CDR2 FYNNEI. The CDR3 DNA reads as TGTGCCAGCAGTGAGCAAGGGACCACAGATACGCAGTATTTT. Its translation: CASSEQGTTDTQYF.

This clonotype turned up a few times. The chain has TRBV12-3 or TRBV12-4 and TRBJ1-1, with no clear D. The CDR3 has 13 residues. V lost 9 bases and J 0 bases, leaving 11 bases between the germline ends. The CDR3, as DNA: TGTGCCAGTGCCCCAACAGTGAACACTGAAGCTTTCTTT. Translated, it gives CASAPTVNTEAFF.